The source of this T cell receptor beta chain is a study of graft-versus-host responses after intestinal transplantation. For the study at large: Induction with anti-thymocyte globulin, then tacrolimus and steroids for around three years, was given to all recipients. Study-wide points: Some patients had graft-donor T cell macrochimerism. In their allografts, the ratios of graft-versus-host to host-versus-graft T cell clones were high. An association linked early post-transplant HvG declines with peak circulating GvH clone levels.

On this clone: What it binds is unknown.

V was trimmed by 1 base and J by 2 bases, leaving 9 bases between them. The CDR3 sequence is 13 residues long. The germline V gene encodes CDR1 GTSNPN and CDR2 SVGIG (reference sequence). Profiling relied on immunoSEQ multiplex PCR, and the TCRdb table lists in-frame clones only, not all of them. The sample lists some 110,000 clones; 85% to 95% were seen once. The specimen was unstimulated CD4+ T cells sorted from spleen or lymph node cells, collected before transplant. The source of this sequence is a human donor who was the organ donor for an intestinal transplant. V gene TRBV30 combines with J gene TRBJ2-7; D may correspond to TRBD1 or TRBD2 (5 bases each). In DNA form, the CDR3 reads TGTGCCTGGAGTGCAGGGACCCCCTACGAGCAGTACTTC. Amino acids: CAWSAGTPYEQYF.